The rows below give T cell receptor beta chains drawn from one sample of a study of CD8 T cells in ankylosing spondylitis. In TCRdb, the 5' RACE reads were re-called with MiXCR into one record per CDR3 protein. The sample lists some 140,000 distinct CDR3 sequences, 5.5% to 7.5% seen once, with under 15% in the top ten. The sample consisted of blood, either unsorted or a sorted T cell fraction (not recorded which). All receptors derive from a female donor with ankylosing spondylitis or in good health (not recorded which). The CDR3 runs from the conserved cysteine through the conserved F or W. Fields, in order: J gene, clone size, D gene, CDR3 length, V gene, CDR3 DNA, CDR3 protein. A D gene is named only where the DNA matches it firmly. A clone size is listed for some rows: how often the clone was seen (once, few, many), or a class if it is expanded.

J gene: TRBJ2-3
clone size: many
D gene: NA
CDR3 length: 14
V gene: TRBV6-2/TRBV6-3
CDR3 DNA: TGTGCCAGCAGCGTCGGAAGCCAGGCAGATACGCAGTATTTT
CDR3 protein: CASSVGSQADTQYF

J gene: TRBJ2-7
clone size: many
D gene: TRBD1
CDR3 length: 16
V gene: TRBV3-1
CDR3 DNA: TGTGCCAGCAGCCAACAACAGGGGCGCCTGACCTACGAGCAGTACTTC
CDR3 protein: CASSQQQGRLTYEQYF

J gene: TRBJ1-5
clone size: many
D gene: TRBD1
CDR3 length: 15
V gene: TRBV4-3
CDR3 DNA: TGCGCCAGCAGCCACTCGGGACAGTCAGATCAGCCCCAGCATTTT
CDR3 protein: CASSHSGQSDQPQHF

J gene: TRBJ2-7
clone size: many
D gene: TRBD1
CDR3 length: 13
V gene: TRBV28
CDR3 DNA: TGTGCCAGCAGCATAAACAGGGGCTACGAGCAGTACTTC
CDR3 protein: CASSINRGYEQYF

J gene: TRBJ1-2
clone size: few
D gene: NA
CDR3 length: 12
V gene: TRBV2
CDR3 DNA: TGTGCCTTCTATCGGGACTTCTATGGCTACACCTTC
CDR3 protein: CAFYRDFYGYTF

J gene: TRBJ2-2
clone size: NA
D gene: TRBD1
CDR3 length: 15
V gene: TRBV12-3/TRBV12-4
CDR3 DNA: TGTGCCAGCAGCCGGACAGGGATGTACACCGGGGAGCTGTTTTTT
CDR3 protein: CASSRTGMYTGELFF

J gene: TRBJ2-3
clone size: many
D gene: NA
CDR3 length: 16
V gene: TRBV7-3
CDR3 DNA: TGTGCCAGCAGCTTAGAGGGTAGCGGATACACAGATACGCAGTATTTT
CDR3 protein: CASSLEGSGYTDTQYF

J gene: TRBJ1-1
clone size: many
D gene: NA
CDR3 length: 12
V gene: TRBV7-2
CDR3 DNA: TGTGCCAGCAGCTTAATTCTCCCCCAAGCTTTCTTT
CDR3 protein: CASSLILPQAFF

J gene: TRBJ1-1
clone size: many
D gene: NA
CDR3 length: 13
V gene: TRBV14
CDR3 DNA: TGTGCCAGCAGCCCAAACAAAGGGGTTTTGGCTTTCTTT
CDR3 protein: CASSPNKGVLAFF

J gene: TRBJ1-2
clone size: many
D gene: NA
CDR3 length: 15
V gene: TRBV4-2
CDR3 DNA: TGTGCCAGCAGCCAAGATCCGGCAGCTAACTATGGCTACACCTTC
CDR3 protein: CASSQDPAANYGYTF

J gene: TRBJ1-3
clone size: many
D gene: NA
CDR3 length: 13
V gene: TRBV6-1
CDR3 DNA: TGTGCCAGCACAGAATCCTCTGGAAACACCATATATTTT
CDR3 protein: CASTESSGNTIYF

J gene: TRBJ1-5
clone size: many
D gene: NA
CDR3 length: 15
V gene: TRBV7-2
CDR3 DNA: TGTGCCAGCAGCCCGGACAGCCAGGCGTATCAGCCCCAGCATTTT
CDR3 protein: CASSPDSQAYQPQHF

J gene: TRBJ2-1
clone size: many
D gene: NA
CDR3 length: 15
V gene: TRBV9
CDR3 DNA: TGTGCCAGCAGCGTTGACGGGGGGCCTTACAATGAGCAGTTCTTC
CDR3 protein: CASSVDGGPYNEQFF

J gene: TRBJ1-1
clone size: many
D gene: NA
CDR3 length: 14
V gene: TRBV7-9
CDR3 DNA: TGTGCCAGCAGCTTGCTAGGAATGAACACTGAAGCTTTCTTT
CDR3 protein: CASSLLGMNTEAFF

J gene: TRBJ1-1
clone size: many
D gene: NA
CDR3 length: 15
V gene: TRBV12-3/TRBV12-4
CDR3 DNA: TGTGCCAGCAGTGATCCCGGGGGCAGAAACACTGAAGCTTTCTTT
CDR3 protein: CASSDPGGRNTEAFF

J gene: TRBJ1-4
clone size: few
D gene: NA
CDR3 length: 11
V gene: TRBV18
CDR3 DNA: TGTGCCAGCTCACTAAGGGAAAAACTGTTTTTT
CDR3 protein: CASSLREKLFF

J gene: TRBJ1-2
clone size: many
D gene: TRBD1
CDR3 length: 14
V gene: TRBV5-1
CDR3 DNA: TGCGCCAGCAGCTTAGGACAGGCCCCTGAAGGCTACACCTTC
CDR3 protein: CASSLGQAPEGYTF

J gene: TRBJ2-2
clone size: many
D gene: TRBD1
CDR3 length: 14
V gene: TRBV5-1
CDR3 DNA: TGCGCCAGCAGCGTCCAGGGGGCAAGCGGGGAGCTGTTTTTT
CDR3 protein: CASSVQGASGELFF

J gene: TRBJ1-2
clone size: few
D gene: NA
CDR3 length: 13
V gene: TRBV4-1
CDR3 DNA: TGCGCCAGCAGCCGTATGGGCACCGGTGGCTACACCTTC
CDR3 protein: CASSRMGTGGYTF

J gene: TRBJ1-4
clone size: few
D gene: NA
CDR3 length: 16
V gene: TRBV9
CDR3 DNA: TGTGCCAGCAGCGTATCCAGAGGGGGGATGGCGGAAAAACTGTTTTTT
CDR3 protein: CASSVSRGGMAEKLFF

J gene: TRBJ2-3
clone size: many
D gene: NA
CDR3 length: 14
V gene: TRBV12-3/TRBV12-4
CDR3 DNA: TGTGCCAGTGCCCGGGACACGACCACAGATACGCAGTATTTT
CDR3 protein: CASARDTTTDTQYF

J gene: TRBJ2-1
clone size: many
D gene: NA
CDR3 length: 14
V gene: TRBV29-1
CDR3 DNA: TGCAGCGTCCAAACAGAATCATCCTACAATGAGCAGTTCTTC
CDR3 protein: CSVQTESSYNEQFF

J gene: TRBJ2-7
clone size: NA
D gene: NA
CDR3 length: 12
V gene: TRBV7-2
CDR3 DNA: TGTGCCAGCAGGTTAACACCAGACGAGCAGTACTTC
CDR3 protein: CASRLTPDEQYF

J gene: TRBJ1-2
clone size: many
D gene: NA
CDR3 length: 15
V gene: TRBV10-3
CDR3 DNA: TGTGCCATCAGTGTTTCCCTGACGGAGGACTATGGCTACACCTTC
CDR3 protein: CAISVSLTEDYGYTF

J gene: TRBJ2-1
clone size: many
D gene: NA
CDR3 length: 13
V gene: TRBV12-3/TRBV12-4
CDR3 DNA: TGTGCCAGCAGAAGTGCAGGGTTCAATGAGCAGTTCTTC
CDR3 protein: CASRSAGFNEQFF

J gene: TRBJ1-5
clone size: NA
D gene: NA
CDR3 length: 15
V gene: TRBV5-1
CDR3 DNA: TGCGCCAGCAGCTTGGCCGGGGGCCCCCATCAGCCCCAGCATTTT
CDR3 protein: CASSLAGGPHQPQHF

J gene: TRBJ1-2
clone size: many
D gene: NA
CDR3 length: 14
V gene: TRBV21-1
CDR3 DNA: TGTGCCAGCAGAGGTGGACAGGGAAACTATGGCTACACCTTC
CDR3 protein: CASRGGQGNYGYTF

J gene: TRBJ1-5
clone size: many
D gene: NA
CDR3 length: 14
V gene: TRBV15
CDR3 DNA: TGTGCCACCAGGAACAGGGAAGGAGGTCAGCCCCAGCATTTT
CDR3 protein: CATRNREGGQPQHF

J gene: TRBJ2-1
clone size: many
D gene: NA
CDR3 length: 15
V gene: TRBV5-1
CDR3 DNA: TGCGCCAGCAGCTTGGAATCCATCGCCTACAATGAGCAGTTCTTC
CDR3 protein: CASSLESIAYNEQFF

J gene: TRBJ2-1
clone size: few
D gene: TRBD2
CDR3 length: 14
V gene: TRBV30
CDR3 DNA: TGTGCCTGGGGGGGGGTGACGGGGTACAATGAGCAGTTCTTC
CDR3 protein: CAWGGVTGYNEQFF

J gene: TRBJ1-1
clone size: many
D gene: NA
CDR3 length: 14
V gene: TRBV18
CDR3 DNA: TGTGCCAGCTCACCACAAGGGTTGAACACTGAAGCTTTCTTT
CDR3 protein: CASSPQGLNTEAFF

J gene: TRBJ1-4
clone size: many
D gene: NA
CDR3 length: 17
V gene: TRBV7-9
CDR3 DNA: TGTGCCAGCAGCTTAGAGGGTGGCCTCCTAACGGGCGAAAAACTGTTTTTT
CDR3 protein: CASSLEGGLLTGEKLFF

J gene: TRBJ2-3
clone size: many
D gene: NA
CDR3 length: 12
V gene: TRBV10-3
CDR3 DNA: TGTGCCATCAATGGGGCAACGGATACGCAGTATTTT
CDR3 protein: CAINGATDTQYF

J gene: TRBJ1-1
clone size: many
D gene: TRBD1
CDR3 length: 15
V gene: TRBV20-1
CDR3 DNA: TGCAGTGCCCTAGACCCAGGGGGGGTCAACACTGAAGCTTTCTTT
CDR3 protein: CSALDPGGVNTEAFF

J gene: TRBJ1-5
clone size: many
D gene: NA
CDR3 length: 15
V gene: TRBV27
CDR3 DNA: TGTGCCAGCAGTTTAGAACACCGGGGCAATCAGCCCCAGCATTTT
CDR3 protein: CASSLEHRGNQPQHF

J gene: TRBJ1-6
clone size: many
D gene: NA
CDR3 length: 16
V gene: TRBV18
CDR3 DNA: TGTGCCAGCTCACGGGAGGAGGCGAACTATAATTCACCCCTCCACTTT
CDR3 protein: CASSREEANYNSPLHF

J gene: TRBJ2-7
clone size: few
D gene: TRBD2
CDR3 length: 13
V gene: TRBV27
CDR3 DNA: TGTGCCAGCAGTCCCGGCGGGGGTCACGAGCAGTACTTC
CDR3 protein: CASSPGGGHEQYF

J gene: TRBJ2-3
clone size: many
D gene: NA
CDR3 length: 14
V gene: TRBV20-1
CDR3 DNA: TGCAGTGCTAGAGTGCAGACAATCACAGATACGCAGTATTTT
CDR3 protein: CSARVQTITDTQYF

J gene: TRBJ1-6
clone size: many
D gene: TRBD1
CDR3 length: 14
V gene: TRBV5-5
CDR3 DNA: TGTGCCAGCAGCCTACAGGGGAGTCCGGATCCCCTCCACTTT
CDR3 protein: CASSLQGSPDPLHF

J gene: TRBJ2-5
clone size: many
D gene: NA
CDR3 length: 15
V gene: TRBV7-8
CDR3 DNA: TGTGCCAGCAGCCCCTGGACTACCTCGGGAGAGACCCAGTACTTC
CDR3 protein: CASSPWTTSGETQYF

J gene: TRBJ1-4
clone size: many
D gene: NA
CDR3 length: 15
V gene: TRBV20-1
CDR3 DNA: TGCAGTGCTCTCCCCCTGGGGGGGACAAATGAAAAACTGTTTTTT
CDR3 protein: CSALPLGGTNEKLFF

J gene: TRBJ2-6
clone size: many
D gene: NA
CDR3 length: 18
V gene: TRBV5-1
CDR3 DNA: TGCGCCAGCAGCTTGGCCATGGAGGGTGTTGGTGGGGCCAACGTCCTGACTTTC
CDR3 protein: CASSLAMEGVGGANVLTF

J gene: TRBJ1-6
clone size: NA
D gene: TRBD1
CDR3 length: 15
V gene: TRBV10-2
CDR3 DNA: TGCGCCAGCAGTGAGCCCAACAGGGGAGGTTCACCCCTCAACTTT
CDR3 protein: CASSEPNRGGSPLNF

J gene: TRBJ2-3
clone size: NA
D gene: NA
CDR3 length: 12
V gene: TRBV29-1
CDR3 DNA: TGCAGCGTTGGCTTGGGGTCAGATACGCAGTATTTT
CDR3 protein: CSVGLGSDTQYF

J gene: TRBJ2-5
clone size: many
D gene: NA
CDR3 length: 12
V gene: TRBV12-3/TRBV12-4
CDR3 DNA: TGTGCCAGCAGTTTGGTGAGAGAGACCCAGTACTTC
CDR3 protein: CASSLVRETQYF

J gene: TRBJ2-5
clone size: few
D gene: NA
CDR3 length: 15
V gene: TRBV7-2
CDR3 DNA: TGTGCCAGCAGCTTAGCTTCAGGGGTTGAGGAGACCCAGTACTTC
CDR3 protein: CASSLASGVEETQYF

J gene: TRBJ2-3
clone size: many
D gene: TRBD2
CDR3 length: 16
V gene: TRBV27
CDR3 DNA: TGTGCCAGCAGCCTGACTAGCGGGGCTAGCACAGATACGCAGTATTTT
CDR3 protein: CASSLTSGASTDTQYF

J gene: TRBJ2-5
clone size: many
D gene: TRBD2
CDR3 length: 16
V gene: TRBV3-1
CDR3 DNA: TGTGCCAGCAGCCCCCTTCCGGGACTAGGGGACGAGACCCAGTACTTC
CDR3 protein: CASSPLPGLGDETQYF

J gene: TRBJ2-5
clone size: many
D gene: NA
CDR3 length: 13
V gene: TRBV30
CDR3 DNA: TGTGCCTGGCGACTTACCAATCAAGAGACCCAGTACTTC
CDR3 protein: CAWRLTNQETQYF

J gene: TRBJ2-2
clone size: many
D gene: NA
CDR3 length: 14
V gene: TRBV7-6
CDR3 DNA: TGTGCCAGCAGCCCCACAGGGACCACCGGGGAGCTGTTTTTT
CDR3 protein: CASSPTGTTGELFF

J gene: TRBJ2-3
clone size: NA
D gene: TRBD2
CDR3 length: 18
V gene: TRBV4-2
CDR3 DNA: TGTGCCAGCAGCCAGGCTGGGACTAGCGGGGGAAACACAGATACGCAGTATTTT
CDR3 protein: CASSQAGTSGGNTDTQYF